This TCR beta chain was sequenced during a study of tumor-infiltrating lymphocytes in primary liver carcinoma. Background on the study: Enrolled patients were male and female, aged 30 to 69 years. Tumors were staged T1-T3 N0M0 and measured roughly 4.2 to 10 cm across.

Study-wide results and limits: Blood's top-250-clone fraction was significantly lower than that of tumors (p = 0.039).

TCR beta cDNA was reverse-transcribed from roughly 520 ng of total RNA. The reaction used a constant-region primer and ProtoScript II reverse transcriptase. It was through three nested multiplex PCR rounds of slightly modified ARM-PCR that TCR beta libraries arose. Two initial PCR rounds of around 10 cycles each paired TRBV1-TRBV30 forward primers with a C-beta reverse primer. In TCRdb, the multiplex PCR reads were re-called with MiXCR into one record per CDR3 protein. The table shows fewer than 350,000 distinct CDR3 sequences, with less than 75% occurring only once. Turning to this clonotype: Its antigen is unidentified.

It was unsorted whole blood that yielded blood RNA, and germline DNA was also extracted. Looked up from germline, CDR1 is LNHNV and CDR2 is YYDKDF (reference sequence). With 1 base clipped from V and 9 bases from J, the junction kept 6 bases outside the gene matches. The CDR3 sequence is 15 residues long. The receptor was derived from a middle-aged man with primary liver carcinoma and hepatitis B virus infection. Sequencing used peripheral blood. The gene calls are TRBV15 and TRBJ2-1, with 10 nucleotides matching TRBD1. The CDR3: CATSRGGTGAIEQFF. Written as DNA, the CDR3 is TGTGCCACCAGCAGAGGTGGGACAGGGGCTATTGAGCAGTTCTTC.